This T cell receptor beta chain was obtained from a study of shared clonotypes between healthy human individuals (dated by TCRdb to the early 2020s). Regarding the complete study: Two women and a few men aged 18 to 49 years were included in the cohort. For each donor, CD4 naive and CD4 memory were each given three plates, CD8 naive was given two plates, and CD8 memory was given one plate. The study deeply sequenced blood TCR repertoires of about 5 healthy adults to estimate repertoire size and the extent of clonotype sharing between individuals. To increase sequencing depth and limit assay-specific biases, TCR repertoire library preparation and sequencing were carried out by different laboratories using diverse techniques. Leukapheresis yielded between about 0.85 and 10 billion PBMCs per donor. General findings and caveats noted by the study authors: Sharing across several donors was observed for around 5% of naive CD4, 3% to 3.5% of naive CD8, 2% to 2.5% of memory CD4, and 0.4% of memory CD8 clonotypes. Larger estimated clonotype richness was generally found for naive subsets than for memory subsets. Because the study included only a small number of donors, the genetic and exposure-history diversity represented was limited. Incomplete sequencing was indicated by rarefaction of sorted-subset datasets, despite the large sequencing depth. Compared with non-shared clonotypes, clonotypes shared by all four sorted-subset donors had higher generation probabilities. Sampling was restricted to blood, and TCR repertoires in tissue are likely to differ from TCR repertoires in blood. Based on pairwise subsampling, the degree of clonotype sharing among donors was expected to be affected by sequencing depth.

Using the deep immunoSEQ assay, multiplex PCR amplified TCR CDR3 regions from genomic DNA. For each cell subset, the extracted genomic DNA was distributed evenly across all wells of several immunoSEQ 96-well plates, and each plate served as one replicate. For sorted subsets, each replicate PCR was loaded with 150 to 250 ng genomic DNA, equivalent to 32,000 or so T cell genomes. The purified libraries were quantified using a Qubit 3.0 fluorometer, sized with a Bioanalyzer 2100, and then quantified again using the KAPA Library Quantification kit. Every immunoSEQ 96-well plate was sequenced on a dedicated single-read 150-cycle Illumina NextSeq 550 flow cell. On the study's bioinformatics: The immunoSEQ output contained only junctional sequences without quality scores, so filtering could not match that applied to full-length reads. Sequences were annotated with PyIR, a Python wrapper for IgBLAST v1.9, using IMGT germline references to assign V/J genes and CDR3. Reads with weak V/J assignments (E-value above 1e-6), missing CDR3, stop codons, out-of-frame junctions, or ambiguous translated residues were removed. V3J clonotypes were defined as sequences sharing an identical inferred V gene, J gene, and CDR3 amino acid sequence. Percentage overlap between repertoires was computed as shared unique clonotypes divided by the size of the smaller repertoire. Repertoire richness was assessed with RTK rarefaction, the Chao1 estimator, and Recon v2.1 estimates of unobserved clonotypes. For all TCRbeta clonotypes obtained by the gDNA method from a few donors, generation probabilities were computed with OLGA. The source is immuneACCESS, and TCRdb retained only in-frame sequences with V and J called. Part of the clones is not carried over; for the studies checked, unresolved V genes explain less than half of this, and the remainder is unexplained. Clone size and V and J calls were adopted from that table, with D and trimming inferred from the DNA. Recorded for this sample are 2 million or so clones; about 95% of them occurred a single time. 0.1% to 0.15% of the sample goes to the ten largest clones.

CDR1 is given as MNHEY and CDR2 as SMNVEV, both from the germline V gene (reference sequence). Inclusive of the bounding cysteine and phenylalanine, the CDR3 is 15 residues long. Just CDR3 DNA is preserved here, 45 bases in frame from base 1. Ends trimmed: V by 7 bases, J by 3 bases; bases unmatched to a gene: 11. The donors were healthy, HIV-negative adults with no recently reported acute infections or vaccinations. Only Caucasian adults living in Nashville, Tennessee, USA were represented among the donors. Magnetic negative selection was used to enrich CD4+ T cells, after which naive cells were positively selected on CD45RA and the negative fraction became the memory subset. Blood was collected by leukapheresis, and PBMCs were isolated by Ficoll-Histopaque density gradient centrifugation and then cryopreserved in liquid nitrogen vapor phase. Analytical flow cytometry was used to check the purity and quantity of each magnetically sorted T cell population. Each sorted fraction had its genomic DNA isolated and then quantified by UV absorbance on a Nanodrop 2000c.

Comments on this clone: The antigen it recognizes is unknown. There are no base qualities to consult, and no much larger clone falls within one base.

The source material was naive CD4+ T cells sorted from blood. The cell subset or site label here, explained by the study, means: CD45RA+ positively selected. The chain is encoded by TRBV27 joined to TRBJ1-1, and 7 bases in between align with TRBD1. This TCR derives from a man aged 18 to 30 in good health. The base sequence is TGTGCCAGCAAGGGGGGCCAGACAGGGTACACTGAAGCTTTCTTT. Its translation is CASKGGQTGYTEAFF.